This entry lists 30 T cell receptor beta chains sequenced from one sample in a study of blood T cell repertoires in COVID-19. Profiled with immunoSEQ multiplex PCR; TCRdb holds only in-frame clones, not every one. The data contain over 150,000 clones, approximately 85% of them seen just once; the ten biggest clones take up 0.63%. Source material: peripheral blood. These receptors were taken from a man in his fifties or sixties with COVID-19, enrolled during active disease.

V usage is TRBV19 and J usage is TRBJ2-7, with 9 bases matching TRBD1. V lost 2 bases and J lost 3; bases outside the gene matches: 5. In germline, CDR1 is LNHDA, CDR2 SQIVND (reference sequence). CDR3 size: 15 residues. In DNA, the CDR3 is TGTGCCAGTAGTATACACTTGGGACAGGGCTACGAGCAGTACTTC. Its protein product is CASSIHLGQGYEQYF.

This clone was observed a handful of times. This rearrangement joins TRBV11-3 to TRBJ2-3, with 7 bases lining up with TRBD1. Germline-derived CDR1 and CDR2 are SGHNT and YENEEA. The V and J ends lost 1 base and 4 bases, in that order; junction bases with no gene match: 2. This CDR3 is built from 14 residues. The CDR3 DNA reads as TGTGCCAGCAGCTTAGGACAGGGAGCAGATACGCAGTATTTT. Its protein is CASSLGQGADTQYF.

The J gene is TRBJ2-3, the V gene TRBV24-1; D remains ambiguous. The CDR3 loop spans 13 amino acids. V shed 3 bases and J shed 3 bases, with 6 bases lying between them. The V gene's germline CDR1 is KGHDR and CDR2 SFDVKD. The CDR3 protein is CATSDPPTDTQYF. The CDR3 DNA is TGTGCCACCAGTGATCCCCCGACAGATACGCAGTATTTT.

The chain is built from TRBV4-2 and TRBJ2-1, with D possibly TRBD2 on 7 matching bases. In germline, CDR1 is LGHNA, CDR2 YNFKEQ. Trimming pared 2 bases from V and 2 bases from J, leaving 19 bases between. CDR3 size: 18 residues. The CDR3 region is CASSQSRSAGAAYNEQFF. Here the CDR3 DNA reads TGTGCCAGCAGCCAATCTAGGTCGGCGGGGGCGGCCTACAATGAGCAGTTCTTC.

The chain is built from TRBV29-1 and TRBJ2-1, with 9 bases fitting TRBD2. This CDR3 contains 16 residues. After removal of 6 bases from V and 5 bases from J, the junction contained 14 bases not matched to a gene. The germline V gene has CDR1 SQVTM and CDR2 ANQGSEA. CDR3 nucleotides: TGCAGCGTGGGGGGGTCTAGCGGGATTCAAGACAATGAGCAGTTCTTC. Translation gives CSVGGSSGIQDNEQFF.

This chain joins TRBV19 and TRBJ2-4; D is possibly TRBD1 (6 bases). Germline V gives CDR1 LNHDA, CDR2 SQIVND (reference sequence). Trimming stripped 3 bases from V and 4 bases from J, with 10 bases between. The CDR3 spans 14 residues. CDR3 protein: CASSMNGQKNIQYF. The CDR3 DNA reads as TGTGCCAGTAGTATGAACGGACAGAAAAACATTCAGTACTTC.

V gene TRBV5-1 combines with J gene TRBJ2-3; 10 bases are shared with TRBD1. There are 16 residues in the CDR3. CDR1 and CDR2 from the germline V gene are SGHRS and YFSETQ. Unmatched junction bases numbered 10, after V lost 5 bases and J lost 4 bases. The CDR3 DNA sequence: TGCGCCAGCAGAGGGGGACAGGGGAGTCGTTCAGATACGCAGTATTTT. Protein product: CASRGGQGSRSDTQYF.

V and J are TRBV28 and TRBJ1-5; possible D gene TRBD1, 5 bases. V lost 4 bases to trimming and J lost 0 bases, with 10 bases between them. The CDR3 extends over 15 amino acids. In germline, CDR1 is MDHEN, CDR2 SYDVKM. The CDR3 sequence is CASSSSGHSNQPQHF. Written as DNA, the CDR3 is TGTGCCAGCAGTTCGTCCGGACATAGCAATCAGCCCCAGCATTTT.

The chain is built from TRBV19 and TRBJ1-5; maybe TRBD1 (6 bases). Germline loops: CDR1 LNHDA, CDR2 SQIVND (reference sequence). CDR3 length: 16 amino acids. V lost 8 bases and J 0 bases, leaving 17 bases between the germline ends. CDR3 loop: CASSTTGTSSNQPQHF. The CDR3 nucleotides read TGTGCCAGTTCAACCACCGGGACATCTAGCAATCAGCCCCAGCATTTT.

Here the CDR3 reads CASSYPGGETQPQHF. The CDR3 nucleotides read TGTGCCAGCAGTTACCCAGGGGGCGAGACTCAGCCCCAGCATTTT. The chain joins TRBV6-2 or TRBV6-3 to TRBJ1-5, with 8 bases lining up with TRBD1. Unmatched junction bases numbered 6, after V lost 2 bases and J lost 6 bases. CDR1 is MNHEY and CDR2 is SVGEGT in the germline V gene. This CDR3 region has 15 residues.

This clone has only one observation. This chain uses TRBV14 with TRBJ1-1; TRBD1 might be the D (5 bases). Looked up from germline, CDR1 is SGHDN and CDR2 is FVKESK. The germline V and J ends were trimmed by 0 bases and 2 bases, with 7 bases remaining between them. This CDR3 region has 14 residues. CDR3 region: CASSQDRANTEAFF. As DNA, the CDR3 is TGTGCCAGCAGCCAAGACAGGGCCAACACTGAAGCTTTCTTT.

The J gene is TRBJ1-2, the V gene TRBV7-2, with TRBD1 matching 10 bases. The J segment lost 3 bases and the V segment lost 2 bases, leaving 3 bases of the junction unmatched. This CDR3 comprises 15 residues. Germline V lookup: CDR1 SGHTA, CDR2 FQGNSA. The CDR3 here is CASSLTGQGYYGYTF. The DNA for the CDR3 is TGTGCCAGCAGCTTAACGGGACAGGGGTACTATGGCTACACCTTC.

This clone has a handful of counts. The V gene is TRBV13, the J gene TRBJ1-1; D is unresolved. CDR1 is PRHDT, CDR2 FYEKMQ, per germline (reference sequence). V lost 4 bases and J 3 bases, leaving 3 bases between the germline ends. This CDR3 comprises 11 residues. The CDR3 protein is CASSSDTEAFF. DNA for the CDR3: TGTGCCAGCAGCTCGGACACTGAAGCTTTCTTT.

The chain couples TRBV27 to TRBJ1-5; no reliable D call. V was clipped by 7 bases and J by 4 bases, with 20 bases between them. This CDR3 is 16 amino acids long. Germline CDR1 reads MNHEY; CDR2 reads SMNVEV (reference sequence). The CDR3 DNA is TGTGCCAGCACCTTCCCCGGCGGGATGGAAAATCAGCCCCAGCATTTT. Amino acids: CASTFPGGMENQPQHF.

The chain couples TRBV24-1 to TRBJ1-2; D possibly corresponds to TRBD1 (6 bases). The CDR3 contains 17 residues. V was trimmed by 4 bases and J by 0 bases, leaving 17 bases between them. Germline loops: CDR1 KGHDR, CDR2 SFDVKD. CDR3 in DNA: TGTGCCACCAGTGACCGTACCGGGACATCTCCTAACTATGGCTACACCTTC. Protein: CATSDRTGTSPNYGYTF.

The CDR3 loop reads CASSQGGTSGGAANIQYF. For the CDR3, the DNA is TGTGCCAGTAGTCAGGGTGGGACTAGCGGGGGGGCCGCGAACATTCAGTACTTC. This chain connects TRBV19 to TRBJ2-4, with TRBD2 matching 16 bases. This CDR3 is built from 18 residues. Unmatched junction bases numbered 11, after V lost 5 bases and J lost 7 bases. Germline-derived CDR1 and CDR2 are LNHDA and SQIVND (reference sequence).

This sequence joins TRBV19 and TRBJ1-1; no clear D gene. V was clipped by 5 bases and J by 1 base, with 14 bases between them. Germline V gene sequence: CDR1 LNHDA, CDR2 SQIVND (reference sequence). CDR3 length: 15 residues. The CDR3 DNA follows: TGTGCCAGTAGTGAAAGCGGTCTGACGAACACTGAAGCTTTCTTT. Its translation: CASSESGLTNTEAFF.

This clone was counted only a few times. The chain combines TRBV28 with TRBJ1-1, with 9 nucleotides matching TRBD1. Looked up from germline, CDR1 is MDHEN and CDR2 is SYDVKM. The CDR3 has 14 residues. Trimming at V came to 6 bases and at J to 11 bases, leaving 13 bases not matched to a gene. This chain's CDR3 is CASRFTGGQLGAFF. In nucleotides, the CDR3 is TGTGCCAGCAGATTCACAGGGGGCCAGTTGGGGGCTTTCTTT.

This sequence joins TRBV5-6 and TRBJ2-3; possible D gene TRBD2, 7 bases. The CDR3 runs to 16 residues. Per the germline V gene, CDR1 is SGHDT and CDR2 is YYEEEE. Between the trimmed V and J ends, which lost 2 bases and 5 bases, there was a span of 18 bases. CDR3 bases: TGTGCCAGCAGCTTCCTCGAGGGGGGGCGGGAAGATACGCAGTATTTT. As protein: CASSFLEGGREDTQYF. Full variable domain (rest looked up from reference TRBV5-6 and TRBJ2-3): DAGVTQSPTHLIKTRGQQVTLRCSPKSGHDTVSWYQQALGQGPQFIFQYYEEEERQRGNFPDRFSGHQFPNYSSELNVNALLLGDSALYLCASSFLEGGREDTQYFGPGTRLTVL.

This chain connects TRBV6-1 to TRBJ1-4; the match to TRBD1 covers 8 bases. V dropped 1 base and J dropped 8; count of bases not matched to a gene: 6. The CDR3 length is 15 residues. Germline lookup yields CDR1 MNHNS and CDR2 SASEGT. The CDR3 nucleotides read TGTGCCAGCAGTGAAGTTCCAGGGGGCGACGAAAAACTGTTTTTT. Its translation: CASSEVPGGDEKLFF.

This sequence joins TRBV5-1 and TRBJ2-7, with TRBD1 as a possible D gene (6 bases). V was cut by 8 bases and J by 1 base, with 22 bases left in between. The CDR3 is made up of 16 amino acids. Germline V gives CDR1 SGHRS, CDR2 YFSETQ. CDR3 DNA sequence: TGCGCCAGTTATTCCGGGACACCTGGTCCTTCCTACGAGCAGTACTTC. Translation gives CASYSGTPGPSYEQYF.

The chain has TRBV28 and TRBJ2-7, with 9 bases aligning to TRBD1. The length of the CDR3 is 15 residues. Germline CDR1 is MDHEN and CDR2 is SYDVKM. With 6 bases clipped from V and 1 base from J, the junction kept 7 bases outside the gene matches. As DNA, the CDR3 is TGTGCCAGCAGAACTACGGGACAGGGTTCCTACGAGCAGTACTTC. Encoded protein: CASRTTGQGSYEQYF.

The chain combines TRBV12-3 or TRBV12-4 with TRBJ2-7; TRBD1 matches 7 bases. Trimming removed 8 bases from V and 5 bases from J; junction bases left unmatched: 9. This CDR3 is built from 13 residues. The CDR3 here is CASLRDSLNEQYF. As DNA, the CDR3 is TGTGCCAGCTTAAGGGACAGCCTAAACGAGCAGTACTTC.

The rearrangement joins TRBV28 to TRBJ2-7, with D perhaps TRBD2 (7 bases). CDR3 length: 15 residues. The germline V gene has CDR1 MDHEN and CDR2 SYDVKM. The V gene lost 3 bases and the J gene lost 1 base, with 13 bases spanning the gap. The CDR3 spells CASSLGGAQSYEQYF. CDR3 DNA: TGTGCCAGCAGTTTGGGGGGGGCCCAATCCTACGAGCAGTACTTC.

The V and J genes are TRBV4-1 and TRBJ1-3; 8 bases are a match to TRBD1. The J segment lost 2 bases and the V segment lost 4 bases, leaving 4 bases of the junction unmatched. CDR1 is MGHRA, CDR2 YSYEKL, per germline. This CDR3 has 15 residues. CDR3 bases: TGCGCCAGCAGCCCCGGACAGGGACCTGGAAACACCATATATTTT. This translates into CASSPGQGPGNTIYF.

V and J are TRBV4-2 and TRBJ1-1; perhaps TRBD1 as D (5 bases). The germline CDR1 and CDR2 sequences are LGHNA and YNFKEQ. The CDR3 covers 12 residues. Trimming pared 2 bases from V and 6 bases from J, leaving 7 bases between. CDR3 bases: TGTGCCAGCAGCCAACAGGGTGCTGAAGCTTTCTTT. Translating gives CASSQQGAEAFF.

This chain connects TRBV4-3 to TRBJ1-6; tentative D call: TRBD1 (6 bases). Germline CDR1 is LGHNA and CDR2 is YSLEER. Trimming cost V 4 bases and J 8 bases, with 18 bases left between them. The CDR3 runs 16 residues. The DNA for the CDR3 is TGCGCCAGCAGCCGGACGGTGGGGGCGCCAGATTCACCCCTCCACTTT. Its translation: CASSRTVGAPDSPLHF.

The chain has TRBV7-2 and TRBJ1-6; the D gene is possibly TRBD1 (6 bases). V was trimmed by 5 bases and J by 10 bases, leaving 18 bases between them. This CDR3 region has 15 residues. CDR1 and CDR2 (germline): SGHTA, FQGNSA. The CDR3 DNA sequence: TGTGCCAGCAGCGGCGCCACAGGGACTAGATCACCCCTCCACTTT. It yields the protein CASSGATGTRSPLHF. Using reference TRBV7-2 and TRBJ1-6 for the parts outside the CDR3, the full variable domain is GAGVSQSPSNKVTEKGKDVELRCDPISGHTALYWYRQSLGQGLEFLIYFQGNSAPDKSGLPSDRFSAERTGGSVSTLTIQRTQQEDSAVYLCASSGATGTRSPLHFGNGTRLTVT.

This chain connects TRBV4-3 to TRBJ2-1; TRBD2 aligns across 9 bases. The ends lost 0 bases at V and 9 bases at J; junction bases unmatched: 6. Germline-derived CDR1 and CDR2 are LGHNA and YSLEER. This CDR3 comprises 15 residues. The CDR3 spells CASSQEPSGTVEQFF. DNA for the CDR3: TGCGCCAGCAGCCAAGAACCTAGCGGGACGGTTGAGCAGTTCTTC.

The chain has TRBV28 and TRBJ2-1, with 10 bases matching TRBD2. Germline CDR1 is MDHEN and CDR2 is SYDVKM. Unmatched junction bases numbered 4, after V lost 2 bases and J lost 3 bases. The CDR3 spans 16 residues. Here the CDR3 DNA reads TGTGCCAGCAGTTTAGAGCTAGCGGGAGACTACAATGAGCAGTTCTTC. It encodes CASSLELAGDYNEQFF.